This entry is about one T cell receptor (beta chain). Libraries were prepared by immunoSEQ multiplex PCR; TCRdb keeps only in-frame clonotypes and omits some of them. Of approximately 500,000 clones listed, over 75% are singletons. This entry is derived from a study of shared clonotypes between healthy human individuals. With 0 bases removed from V and 2 bases from J, the gap between germline ends came to 11 bases. Per germline, CDR1 MNHNS and CDR2 SASEGT. The CDR3 totals 15 residues. V and J are TRBV6-1 and TRBJ2-7, with D possibly TRBD1 on 5 matching bases. The specimen was PBMCs. This TCR was recovered from a woman in her 40s in good health. Some clones in this sample may be carry-over from other donors' samples. CDR3 in DNA: TGTGCCAGCAGTGAAGCCCAGGGCCGCCCCTACGAGCAGTACTTC. This encodes CASSEAQGRPYEQYF.